Each of the 22 T cell receptor beta chains below was sequenced from the same sample in a study of T cells in Graves' hyperthyroidism and ophthalmopathy (dated by TCRdb to the late 2010s). The library was built by means of multiplex PCR. Sequencing was performed on an Illumina HiSeq 2000. Amplification of TCR beta CDR3 regions was carried out from RNA transcripts. For the first round of RT-PCR on the TCR CDR3, the HTBI primer set was used together with the Qiagen OneStep RT-PCR kit. In TCRdb, the public reads were trimmed at Q25 with fastp and aligned with MiXCR, with productive beta chains retained. One record per CDR3 amino acid sequence lists the most common genes and DNA. Here the sample has around 600,000 distinct CDR3 sequences; 12% to 15% occur a single time. About 6.6% of the sample is held by the ten biggest clonotypes. What was sequenced was blood. These receptors all come from a woman aged 18-29 years with Graves' ophthalmopathy.

The chain employs TRBV30 and TRBJ2-7, with 7 bases matching TRBD1. V shed 2 bases, J shed 2 bases, and the junction held 3 bases outside the gene matches. This CDR3 has 13 amino acids. Germline V gene sequence: CDR1 GTSNPN, CDR2 SVGIG (reference sequence). CDR3 bases: TGTGCCTGGAGTACAGGGGCCCCCTACGAGCAGTACTTC. It encodes CAWSTGAPYEQYF. The whole variable domain, remainder taken from reference TRBV30 and TRBJ2-7, is SQTIHQWPATLVQPVGSPLSLECTVEGTSNPNLYWYRQAAGRGLQLLFYSVGIGQISSEVPQNLSASRPQDRQFILSSKKLLLSDSGFYLCAWSTGAPYEQYFGPGTRLTVT.

This rearrangement joins TRBV13 to TRBJ2-5; weak D call: TRBD2 (6 bases). Trimming took off 6 bases at V and 1 base at J, with 15 bases between the two ends. The CDR3 extends over 15 amino acids. Per the germline V gene, CDR1 is PRHDT and CDR2 is FYEKMQ (reference sequence). The CDR3 nucleotides are TGTGCCAGCAGGTGGCGGGGCTCGCTCCAAGAGACCCAGTACTTC. Translation: CASRWRGSLQETQYF.

This chain links TRBV5-6 with TRBJ1-2; D may be TRBD1 (6 bases). The V gene's germline CDR1 is SGHDT and CDR2 YYEEEE. V lost 4 bases and J lost 7, with 14 bases in between. The CDR3 totals 13 residues. Written as DNA, the CDR3 is TGTGCCAGCAGCCGAACAGGGTCGCGTGGCTACACCTTC. This sequence encodes CASSRTGSRGYTF.

This clonotype was detected a few times. The CDR3 is CSVRLQGRDYGYTF. The CDR3 bases are TGCAGCGTTAGACTACAGGGCCGGGACTATGGCTACACCTTC. J is TRBJ1-2 and V is TRBV29-1; a weak D match, TRBD1 (6 bases). The CDR3 has 14 residues. Trimming stripped 5 bases from V and 3 bases from J, with 16 bases between. The germline gives CDR1 SQVTM, CDR2 ANQGSEA.

At least ten counts were recorded for this clonotype. This sequence joins TRBV18 and TRBJ2-2, with D unresolved. The CDR3 has 14 amino acids. Trimming removed 8 bases at V and 1 base at J, with 11 bases between. Germline V gives CDR1 KGHSH, CDR2 LQKENI. The CDR3 reads CASSSTENTGELFF. The CDR3 nucleotides are TGTGCCAGCAGTTCGACGGAGAACACCGGGGAGCTGTTTTTT.

The gene calls are TRBV27 and TRBJ2-1, with TRBD1 matching 8 bases. J gave up 2 bases and V 6 bases, and 15 bases lay outside the gene matches. The germline CDR1 and CDR2 sequences are MNHEY and SMNVEV (reference sequence). CDR3 length equals 18 residues. DNA of the CDR3: TGTGCCAGCAGGACACAGGGGGGTCGGACTTTCGCCTACAATGAGCAGTTCTTC. Translation: CASRTQGGRTFAYNEQFF.

This chain links TRBV5-1 with TRBJ2-5; 11 nucleotides match TRBD2. The CDR3 extends over 19 amino acids. Trimming removed 3 bases from V and 3 bases from J; junction bases left unmatched: 16. Germline CDR1 reads SGHRS; CDR2 reads YFSETQ. The CDR3 is CASSSLWVGVLAGEETQYF. The CDR3 DNA reads TGCGCCAGCAGCTCCTTGTGGGTGGGGGTACTAGCGGGAGAAGAGACCCAGTACTTC.

The chain couples TRBV14 to TRBJ2-5, with D uncertain. This CDR3 spans 17 amino acids. Per germline, CDR1 SGHDN and CDR2 FVKESK. V was trimmed by 5 bases and J by 2 bases, leaving 21 bases between them. CDR3 residues: CASSSPPGPFAQETQYF. CDR3 DNA: TGTGCCAGCAGCTCCCCGCCCGGACCGTTCGCGCAAGAGACCCAGTACTTC.

This clonotype has a handful of counts. The rearrangement joins TRBV28 to TRBJ2-2, with D tentatively TRBD1 or TRBD2 (5 bases each). The length of the CDR3 is 16 residues. Per germline, CDR1 MDHEN and CDR2 SYDVKM. V lost 6 bases to trimming and J lost 2 bases, with 16 bases between them. CDR3 nucleotides: TGTGCCAGCAGCTCCCTGGGACGGATAAACACCGGGGAGCTGTTTTTT. Encoded protein: CASSSLGRINTGELFF.

This clonotype has ten or more counts. The V call is TRBV28, the J call TRBJ1-1; perhaps TRBD1 as D (5 bases). The CDR3 runs to 15 residues. Germline CDR1 MDHEN, CDR2 SYDVKM. Trimming took 3 bases from V and 1 from J, leaving 12 bases between them. The CDR3 sequence is CASSLVLRANTEAFF. In DNA form, the CDR3 reads TGTGCCAGCAGTTTGGTTCTCAGGGCGAACACTGAAGCTTTCTTT.

This clonotype was seen a handful of times. The gene calls are TRBV19 and TRBJ2-2; no definite D call. The CDR3 consists of 14 residues. CDR1 is LNHDA, CDR2 SQIVND, per germline (reference sequence). V was shortened by 5 bases and J by 6 bases, with 13 bases between the two germline ends. The CDR3 nucleotides read TGTGCCAGTAGTCCCCGTCCGGACGCCGGGGAGCTGTTTTTT. Residues: CASSPRPDAGELFF.

This clonotype was counted at least ten times. V is TRBV20-1 and J is TRBJ2-6; a possible D gene is TRBD1 (7 bases). The CDR3 spans 17 residues. Trimming pared 4 bases from V and 1 base from J, leaving 17 bases between. CDR1 DFQATT and CDR2 SNEGSKA come from the germline V gene (reference sequence). CDR3 nucleotide sequence: TGCAGTGCTATCCCCACAGGGGAGGTTTCTGGGGCCAACGTCCTGACTTTC. It is translated as CSAIPTGEVSGANVLTF.

This clonotype has a handful of counts. The chain links TRBV4-1 to TRBJ1-5; D gene ambiguous. CDR3 length equals 15 residues. Trimming took 1 base from V and 0 from J, leaving 7 bases between them. CDR1 and CDR2 from the germline V gene are MGHRA and YSYEKL. This CDR3 is CASSQGRTSNQPQHF. CDR3 DNA: TGCGCCAGCAGCCAAGGACGCACTAGCAATCAGCCCCAGCATTTT.

This clonotype came up a few times. The CDR3: CASRPRLAGAADEQFF. The CDR3 nucleotides are TGTGCCAGCAGACCCAGACTAGCGGGAGCAGCGGATGAGCAGTTCTTC. This chain uses TRBV6-1 with TRBJ2-1; 12 bases are a match to TRBD2. The junction had 11 bases not matched to a gene; V was cut back by 6 bases and J by 8 bases. Germline V gene sequence: CDR1 MNHNS, CDR2 SASEGT. The CDR3 runs to 16 residues.

This clonotype was seen many times. The CDR3 reads CSVAGHRENTGELFF. The CDR3 DNA reads as TGCAGCGTTGCCGGGCACAGGGAGAACACCGGGGAGCTGTTTTTT. The chain uses TRBV29-1 and TRBJ2-2, with D tentatively TRBD1 (6 bases). The length of the CDR3 is 15 residues. Germline assignment: CDR1 SQVTM and CDR2 ANQGSEA. The ends were cut back, 4 bases at V and 1 base at J, with 13 bases in the middle.

This clonotype was counted between two and nine times. V gene TRBV28 combines with J gene TRBJ1-6; 8 nucleotides agree with TRBD1. V shed 4 bases and J 16 bases; nucleotides not matched to a gene: 3. Germline lookup yields CDR1 MDHEN and CDR2 SYDVKM. The CDR3 extends over 11 amino acids. DNA for the CDR3: TGTGCCAGCAGTTACAGGGGGGGACTCCACTTT. Translated: CASSYRGGLHF.

The V gene is TRBV19, the J gene TRBJ1-4; D remains unclear. Trimming stripped 6 bases from V and 8 bases from J, with 16 bases between. From germline, CDR1 is LNHDA and CDR2 SQIVND (reference sequence). This CDR3 has 14 amino acids. CDR3 in DNA: TGTGCCAGTAGACAGATGCCCGGATCGGAAAAACTGTTTTTT. Residues: CASRQMPGSEKLFF.

The chain carries TRBV12-3 or TRBV12-4 and TRBJ1-4, with D tentatively TRBD1 (6 bases). CDR3 length: 14 amino acids. The germline V and J ends were trimmed by 6 bases and 7 bases, with 15 bases remaining between them. In DNA form, the CDR3 reads TGTGCCAGCAGAACCTTCGGGGGCGGTGAAAAACTGTTTTTT. It yields the protein CASRTFGGGEKLFF.

The V and J genes are TRBV12-3 or TRBV12-4 and TRBJ2-1, with TRBD2 matching over 7 bases. CDR3 length: 14 amino acids. J gave up 3 bases and V 3 bases, and 2 bases lay outside the gene matches. The CDR3 loop reads CASSLTSFYNEQFF. In nucleotides, the CDR3 is TGTGCCAGCAGTTTGACTAGCTTCTACAATGAGCAGTTCTTC.

The rearrangement uses TRBV29-1 and TRBJ2-5; a weak D match, TRBD1 (6 bases). V was cut by 4 bases and J by 5 bases, with 17 bases left in between. The CDR3 is 14 amino acids. Germline V lookup: CDR1 SQVTM, CDR2 ANQGSEA. The CDR3 nucleotides read TGCAGCGTTGGGACAGAGACGGGGTTGGAGACCCAGTACTTC. Amino acids: CSVGTETGLETQYF.

This clonotype was detected many times. V usage is TRBV28 and J usage is TRBJ1-2, with D perhaps matching TRBD1 (5 bases). This CDR3 is 14 amino acids long. Germline-derived CDR1 and CDR2 are MDHEN and SYDVKM. Trimming removed 5 bases at V and 4 bases at J, with 14 bases between. CDR3 nucleotide sequence: TGTGCCAGCAGTCCGCTGACAGCGAGCTATGGCTACACCTTC. Translation gives CASSPLTASYGYTF.

The chain couples TRBV9 to TRBJ2-3; D is possibly TRBD2 (5 bases). This CDR3 has 12 amino acids. CDR1 and CDR2 from the germline V gene are SGDLS and YYNGEE. Deletions cut 5 bases from V and 3 bases from J, with 7 bases between. CDR3 region: CASRGETDTQYF. The CDR3 bases are TGTGCCAGCAGGGGAGAGACAGATACGCAGTATTTT.